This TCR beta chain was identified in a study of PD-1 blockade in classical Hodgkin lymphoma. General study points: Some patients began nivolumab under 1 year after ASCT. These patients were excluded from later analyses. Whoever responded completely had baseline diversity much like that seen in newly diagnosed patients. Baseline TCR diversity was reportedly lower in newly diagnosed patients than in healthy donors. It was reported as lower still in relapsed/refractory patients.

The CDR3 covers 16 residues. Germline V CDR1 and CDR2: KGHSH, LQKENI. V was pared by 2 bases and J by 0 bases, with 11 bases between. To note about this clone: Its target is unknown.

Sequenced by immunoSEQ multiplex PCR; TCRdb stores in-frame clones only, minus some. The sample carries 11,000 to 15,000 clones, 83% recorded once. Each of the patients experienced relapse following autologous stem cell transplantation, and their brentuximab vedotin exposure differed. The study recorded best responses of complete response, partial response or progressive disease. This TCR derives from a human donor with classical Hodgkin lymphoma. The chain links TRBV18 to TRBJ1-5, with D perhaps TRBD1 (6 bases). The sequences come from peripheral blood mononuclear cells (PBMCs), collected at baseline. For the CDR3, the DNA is TGTGCCAGCTCACCAGGGGACATCAATAGCAATCAGCCCCAGCATTTT. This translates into CASSPGDINSNQPQHF.